This note documents a single T cell receptor beta chain sequence. Its binding antigen is unknown. No quality values exist for individual bases; no much larger clone is one base distant. Systemically healthy Caucasian individuals from Russia, over 30 in total and aged roughly 6 to 95 years, were included as donors. Around 10 milliliters of peripheral blood were collected from each donor into EDTA-treated Vacutainer tubes. Ficoll-Paque density-gradient centrifugation was used to isolate PBMCs, with at least 7 million per sample. Total RNA was extracted from PBMCs with Trizol reagent, with at least 5.5 micrograms obtained per sample. For every donor, an aliquot of PBMCs went through flow cytometry to measure the percentages of naive CD45RAhigh/CD27high T cells. The sample comes from a study of blood T cells in healthy people across ages (dated by TCRdb to the mid-2010s). About the investigation overall: In model experiments, template switching captured about one uniquely barcoded TCR beta cDNA molecule for every two T cells. To avoid experimental bias, donors of different ages were spread randomly across the sequencing lanes. The study measured age-related changes in TCR beta repertoire diversity using deep sequencing normalized with unique cDNA molecular identifiers. Donors were grouped into four age groups: young (average approximately 16 years), middle-aged (approximately 41), aged (around 66) and long-lived (about 89). The study analyzed two additional independent replicas of 1 million unique cDNA reads from the same blood draw for two donors, one aged 18 to 29 and one aged 80 or older.

Relative to germline, V is 5 bases shorter and J is 4 bases shorter, with 23 bases between their ends. The CDR3 contains 17 residues, cysteine and phenylalanine counted. Kept here is only the CDR3 DNA, which spans 51 bases and is read in frame from base 1. The germline V gene (reference sequence) provides CDR1 MNHEY and CDR2 SMNVEV. The investigation overall reported the following: Observed TCR beta diversity correlated strongly with the percentage of naive T cells measured by flow cytometry. Because donor CMV infection status was unknown, age-related changes in expanded clonotypes were potentially confounded. The long-lived group showed more naive CD4+ T cells, fewer expanded clones and increased TCR diversity than the aged group, suggesting age selection. Bulk unsorted PBMC profiling prevented conclusive comparison of naive and antigen-experienced compartments. Estimates of total diversity from one million sequenced T cells were regarded as lower bounds and underestimates. Observed TCR beta diversity per million T cells fell roughly linearly with age, and a significant reduction was already apparent by age roughly 40.

Receptors were amplified or captured by 5' RACE. Sequencing took place on an Illumina HiSeq 2500. A second PCR of roughly 7 to 11 cycles was performed with a sample-barcoded 5' primer and a J-beta primer mix. A unique molecular identifier was introduced onto each TCR beta cDNA molecule by a template-switch 5' adaptor carrying 12 random nucleotides. At least 2.5 million CDR3-containing paired-end reads were obtained from each sample. First-strand cDNA synthesis was performed from all RNA using the Mint cDNA synthesis kit, with priming by a TRBC-specific oligonucleotide. Following uracil-DNA glycosylase treatment, all cDNA underwent a first 18-cycle PCR with the universal primers M1SS and BC2_uni_R. The original methods were these. For normalization, 1 million high-quality reads were randomly selected from each sample, with every read carrying a distinct molecular identifier. Instead of being binned into consensus sequences, reads that shared molecular identifiers were thrown out. MiTCR, run with a Q25 quality threshold and the strictest error-elimination algorithm, handled CDR3 identification, clonotype clustering and error correction. A nonparametric unseen species model with Euler transformation was used to estimate lower-bound total TCR beta diversity. In TCRdb, the public reads were trimmed at Q25 with fastp and aligned with MiXCR, with productive beta chains retained. Each record represents a unique CDR3 protein, reported with the most common genes and DNA among its rows. The V and J calls were determined by TCRdb, not by the authors. In this sample the table shows about 940,000 distinct CDR3 sequences, approximately 49% of which occur a single time. Roughly an eighth of the sample is taken by the ten largest.

The sample was blood. This clonotype originated in a man aged 25 to 40 in good health. The chain links TRBV27 with TRBJ1-2; the D segment could be TRBD1, given 6 matching bases. The CDR3 has the sequence CASSPGSGGGWRYGYTF. The DNA sequence follows: TGTGCCAGCAGTCCGGGTTCCGGGGGCGGATGGCGCTATGGCTACACCTTC.